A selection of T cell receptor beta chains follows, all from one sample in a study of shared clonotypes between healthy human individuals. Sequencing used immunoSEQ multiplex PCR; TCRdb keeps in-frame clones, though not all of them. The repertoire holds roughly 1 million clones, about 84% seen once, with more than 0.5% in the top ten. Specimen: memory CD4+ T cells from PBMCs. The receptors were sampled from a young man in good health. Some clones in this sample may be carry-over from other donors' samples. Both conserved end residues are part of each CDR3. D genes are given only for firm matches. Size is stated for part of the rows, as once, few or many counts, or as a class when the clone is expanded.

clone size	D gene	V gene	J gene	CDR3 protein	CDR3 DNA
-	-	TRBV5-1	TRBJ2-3	CASSLLAATDTQYF	TGCGCCAGCAGCTTGTTAGCGGCCACAGATACGCAGTATTTT
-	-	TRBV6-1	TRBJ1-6	CASRVNRDNNSPLHF	TGTGCCAGCAGAGTGAACAGGGACAACAATTCACCCCTCCACTTT
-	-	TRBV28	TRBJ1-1	CASSLPPDTEAFF	TGTGCCAGCAGTTTACCCCCGGACACTGAAGCTTTCTTT
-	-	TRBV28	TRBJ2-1	CASSLSGFEQFF	TGTGCCAGCAGTTTATCGGGTTTTGAGCAGTTCTTC
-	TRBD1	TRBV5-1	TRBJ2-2	CASSLVRGGAAGELFF	TGCGCCAGCAGCTTGGTCAGAGGGGGCGCGGCCGGGGAGCTGTTTTTT
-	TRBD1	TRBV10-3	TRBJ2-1	CATRYRDRDDNEQFF	TGTGCCACCCGATACCGGGACAGGGACGACAATGAGCAGTTCTTC
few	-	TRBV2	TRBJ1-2	CASSSGVGNYGYTF	TGTGCCAGCAGCTCAGGGGTAGGGAACTATGGCTACACCTTC
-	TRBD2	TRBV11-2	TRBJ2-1	CASSPGTSGINEQFF	TGTGCCAGCAGCCCCGGGACTAGCGGGATAAATGAGCAGTTCTTC
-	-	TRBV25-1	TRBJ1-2	CASRGGGRNYGYTF	TGTGCCAGCAGAGGGGGGGGGCGTAACTATGGCTACACCTTC
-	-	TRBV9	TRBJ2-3	CASSVTGSADTQYF	TGTGCCAGCAGCGTAACGGGCAGCGCAGATACGCAGTATTTT
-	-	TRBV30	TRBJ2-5	CAWSSRDPNIRTQYF	TGTGCCTGGAGTAGCCGGGATCCTAATATCAGGACCCAGTACTTC
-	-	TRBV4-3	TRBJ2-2	CASSPVLGAGELFF	TGCGCCAGCAGCCCAGTCCTCGGGGCCGGGGAGCTGTTTTTT
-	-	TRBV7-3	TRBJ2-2	CASSSPGAGELFF	TGTGCCAGCAGCTCACCAGGTGCCGGGGAGCTGTTTTTT
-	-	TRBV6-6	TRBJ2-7	CASSYSNVNYEQYF	TGTGCCAGCAGTTACTCGAATGTTAATTACGAGCAGTACTTC
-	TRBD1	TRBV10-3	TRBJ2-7	CAINADRDVYEQYF	TGTGCCATCAACGCGGACAGGGATGTCTACGAGCAGTACTTC
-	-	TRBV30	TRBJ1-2	CAWRRSTGNYGYTF	TGTGCCTGGAGGAGGTCGACAGGCAACTATGGCTACACCTTC
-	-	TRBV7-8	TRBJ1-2	CASSLETRGGGYTF	TGTGCCAGCAGCTTAGAGACCAGGGGAGGTGGCTACACCTTC
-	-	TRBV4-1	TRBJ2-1	CASRMGAGRVYNEQFF	TGCGCCAGCAGAATGGGAGCCGGGAGAGTCTACAATGAGCAGTTCTTC
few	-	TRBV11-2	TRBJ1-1	CASSLAGGGAEAFF	TGTGCCAGCAGCTTAGCCGGGGGTGGGGCTGAAGCTTTCTTT
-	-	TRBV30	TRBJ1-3	CAWSKVTGNTIYF	TGTGCCTGGAGTAAAGTTACTGGAAACACCATATATTTT
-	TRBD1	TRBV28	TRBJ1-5	CASSILGQGGQPQHF	TGTGCCAGCAGTATTCTCGGACAGGGAGGTCAGCCCCAGCATTTT
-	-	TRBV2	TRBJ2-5	CASSELGLETQYF	TGTGCCAGCAGTGAACTGGGGCTAGAGACCCAGTACTTC